Listed below are T cell receptor beta chains from one sample, sequenced in a study of blood T cell repertoires in COVID-19. The data were produced by immunoSEQ multiplex PCR, yet TCRdb's version contains in-frame clones alone and is incomplete. The sample records over 120,000 clones, roughly 76% being singletons. Sequenced sample: peripheral blood. All receptors derive from a woman aged 45-65 years with active or convalescent COVID-19. CDR3s include the opening cysteine and the closing phenylalanine or tryptophan. The D gene is left open where the match is weak. Size is stated for part of the rows, as once, few or many counts, or as a class when the clone is expanded.

v_call	d_call	j_call	clone_size	cdr3_nt	cdr3_aa
TRBV28	TRBD1	TRBJ2-1	-	TGTGCCAGCAGTTTAAGGTTCGGACAGGGCTACAATGAGCAGTTCTTC	CASSLRFGQGYNEQFF
TRBV30	TRBD1	TRBJ1-6	-	TGTGCCTGGAGTGTAGGGACAGGGGATTCACCCCTCCACTTT	CAWSVGTGDSPLHF
TRBV28	TRBD1	TRBJ1-2	few	TGTGCCAGCAGACAATTCACCGGGACAGGGGGCAATGGCTACACCTTC	CASRQFTGTGGNGYTF
TRBV10-1	-	TRBJ2-7	-	TGCGCCAGCACCGTGTGGGTCGGAGCCTACGAGCAGTACTTC	CASTVWVGAYEQYF
TRBV11-2	-	TRBJ1-1	-	TGTGCCAGCAGCCGTGAGAGGGATTACGCTGAAGCTTTCTTT	CASSRERDYAEAFF
TRBV5-1	TRBD2	TRBJ2-1	-	TGCGCCAGCAAGATAGCGGGATACTCCTACAATGAGCAGTTCTTC	CASKIAGYSYNEQFF
TRBV28	-	TRBJ2-1	few	TGTGCCAGCATCTCGGACAATGAGCAGTTCTTC	CASISDNEQFF
TRBV6-2/TRBV6-3	TRBD2	TRBJ2-1	-	TGTGCCAGCAGTTACTATTTAGCGGGAGGGCCAAGTGAGCAGTTCTTC	CASSYYLAGGPSEQFF
TRBV5-6	TRBD1	TRBJ1-2	-	TGTGCCAGCAGCTCTGAGGACAGGATATATGGCTACACCTTC	CASSSEDRIYGYTF
TRBV5-1	TRBD2	TRBJ2-1	-	TGCGCCAGCAGCTCTTCTAGCGGGGGGGACAATGAGCAGTTCTTC	CASSSSSGGDNEQFF
TRBV30	-	TRBJ2-5	-	TGTGCCTGGAGTGTGCGCGGGGCCAACGGCTGGGGAGAGACCCAGTACTTC	CAWSVRGANGWGETQYF
TRBV28	TRBD1	TRBJ2-1	-	TGTGCCAGCAGTTTATTAAGGACAGGTTCCTACAATGAGCAGTTCTTC	CASSLLRTGSYNEQFF
TRBV13	TRBD1	TRBJ2-7	-	TGTGCCAGCGCGAGCCGGGGACAGGGCTACGAGCAGTACTTC	CASASRGQGYEQYF
TRBV30	TRBD1	TRBJ1-2	few	TGTGCCTGGAAGGTTACAGGGGGGGGCTATGGCTACACCTTC	CAWKVTGGGYGYTF
TRBV5-1	TRBD2	TRBJ2-3	-	TGCGCCAGCAGTTCGGATGGACTAGCGGGGGCCTCGGGTACGCAGTATTTT	CASSSDGLAGASGTQYF
TRBV28	TRBD2	TRBJ2-2	-	TGTGCCAGCAGCAGCGGGGGGGTCACCGGGGAGCTGTTTTTT	CASSSGGVTGELFF
TRBV11-2	TRBD1	TRBJ1-2	-	TGTGCCAGCAGCCCCTCTGGACAGGTTAACTATGGCTACACCTTC	CASSPSGQVNYGYTF
TRBV30	-	TRBJ1-2	-	TGTGCCTGGCAGGTTAACTATGGCTACACCTTC	CAWQVNYGYTF
TRBV5-3	TRBD1	TRBJ1-5	-	TGTGCCAGAAGCTCTACAGGGGGCTGCAATCAGCCCCAGCATTTT	CARSSTGGCNQPQHF
TRBV29-1	TRBD2	TRBJ2-7	-	TGCAGCGGGGGGACTAGCGGTTCGTTTGAGCAGTACTTC	CSGGTSGSFEQYF
TRBV9	TRBD2	TRBJ2-1	-	TGTGCCAGCAGCGTAGGTAGCGGGGGGTTCAGCTCCTACAATGAGCAGTTCTTC	CASSVGSGGFSSYNEQFF
TRBV6-5	TRBD1	TRBJ1-2	-	TGTGCCAGCAGTTACTCGGGACAGAGCCGGGGCTACACCTTC	CASSYSGQSRGYTF
TRBV2	-	TRBJ2-5	-	TGTGCCAGCACTTCCACCGGGAACCAAGAGACCCAGTACTTC	CASTSTGNQETQYF
TRBV4-3	TRBD2	TRBJ2-1	-	TGCGCCAGCAGCCAAGGGGGGGACTACTACAATGAGCAGTTCTTC	CASSQGGDYYNEQFF
TRBV7-2	TRBD1	TRBJ1-2	many	TGTGCCAGCAGCTTAGTTTCCCCGACAGGGGGGAATGGCTACACCTTC	CASSLVSPTGGNGYTF
TRBV18	-	TRBJ1-3	-	TGTGCCAGCTCACCAGGTGCAGGGTTAAGCTCTGGAAACACCATATATTTT	CASSPGAGLSSGNTIYF
TRBV29-1	TRBD2	TRBJ2-7	-	TGCAGCGTGGGGACCTCCCGGGACTACCCCTACGAGCAGTACTTC	CSVGTSRDYPYEQYF
TRBV2	TRBD1	TRBJ1-2	-	TGTGCCAGCAGCCGGACAGGGGATGGCTACACCTTC	CASSRTGDGYTF
TRBV7-6	TRBD2	TRBJ2-7	-	TGTGCCAGCTCCCAAGCGGGATACGAGCAGTACTTC	CASSQAGYEQYF
TRBV29-1	-	TRBJ1-5	few	TGCAGCGTGCAAACTACAAATCAGCCCCAGCATTTT	CSVQTTNQPQHF
TRBV27	-	TRBJ1-2	few	TGTGCCAGCAGTGGGGCTTCAACAGGAGTCTATGGCTACACCTTC	CASSGASTGVYGYTF
TRBV11-2	TRBD1	TRBJ1-4	-	TGTGCCAGCAGCTTAATCGGACAGGGAGTACCTAATGAAAAACTGTTTTTT	CASSLIGQGVPNEKLFF
TRBV11-2	-	TRBJ1-1	few	TGTGCCAGCAGCCGGACGGGGGTGAACACTGAAGCTTTCTTT	CASSRTGVNTEAFF
TRBV11-3	-	TRBJ2-2	-	TGTGCCAGCAGCGGACTCCGACTCGGTGGCGGGGCCGGGGAGCTGTTTTTT	CASSGLRLGGGAGELFF
TRBV7-2	-	TRBJ2-5	few	TGTGCCAGCAGCTTAGGAGGGCCGGCTACGGAGACCCAGTACTTC	CASSLGGPATETQYF
TRBV7-9	TRBD1	TRBJ2-1	once	TGTGCCAGCAGCTGGGGGGGGACAGGGGACTACAATGAGCAGTTCTTC	CASSWGGTGDYNEQFF
TRBV30	-	TRBJ1-6	many	TGTGCCTGGAGAAGGGGCGAGAATTCACCCCTCCACTTT	CAWRRGENSPLHF
TRBV2	-	TRBJ1-4	-	TGTGCCAGCACTCTTTTGTACAGGGCAGCTAATGAAAAACTGTTTTTT	CASTLLYRAANEKLFF
TRBV5-6	-	TRBJ2-5	-	TGTGCCAGCAGCCTTTCCACCAGTGTCTCCCAAGAGACCCAGTACTTC	CASSLSTSVSQETQYF
TRBV2	-	TRBJ1-2	once	TGTGCCAGCAGTGAGAGGACTCGGGGCTACACCTTC	CASSERTRGYTF
TRBV28	-	TRBJ1-6	once	TGTGCCAGCAGTCGGGGGGACGAATTATCACCCCTCCACTTT	CASSRGDELSPLHF
TRBV6-1	TRBD2	TRBJ2-7	many	TGTGCCAGCAGTGAAGGGACTAGCGGGAATGGGTACGAGCAGTACTTC	CASSEGTSGNGYEQYF
TRBV27	TRBD2	TRBJ2-7	-	TGTGCCAGCAGCCGCCGGGGGGGCTACGAGCAGTACTTC	CASSRRGGYEQYF
TRBV2	-	TRBJ1-2	-	TGTGCCAGCAGTGGCGACGCGGACTATGGCTACACCTTC	CASSGDADYGYTF
TRBV7-2	-	TRBJ1-6	-	TGTGCCAGCAGCCCGGACAGCTATTCACCCCTCCACTTT	CASSPDSYSPLHF
TRBV7-9	-	TRBJ1-4	few	TGTGCCAGCAGCCCCAAGGGAGGGAGGGCTGAAAAACTGTTTTTT	CASSPKGGRAEKLFF
TRBV5-1	TRBD2	TRBJ2-3	-	TGCGCCAGCAACTTCTTAGCGGGGGGCACAGATACGCAGTATTTT	CASNFLAGGTDTQYF
TRBV6-2/TRBV6-3	-	TRBJ2-5	few	TGTGCCAGCAGTTACGACGCGGCCCGGGAGACCCAGTACTTC	CASSYDAARETQYF
TRBV3-1/TRBV3-2	-	TRBJ1-2	once	TGTGCCAGCAGTCAGACAGTAAACGCCAACTATGGCTACACCTTC	CASSQTVNANYGYTF
TRBV2	-	TRBJ1-2	-	TGTGCCAGCAGACAGGCGACGGCCGGTGGCTACACCTTC	CASRQATAGGYTF
TRBV28	-	TRBJ2-3	-	TGTGCCAGCAGTACCCCAGGGTCCAGCAGCACAGATACGCAGTATTTT	CASSTPGSSSTDTQYF
TRBV30	TRBD1	TRBJ1-2	-	TGTGCTATGGGGCCAGGGGGGTTCTATGGCTACACCTTC	CAMGPGGFYGYTF
TRBV3-1/TRBV3-2	TRBD1	TRBJ2-7	many	TGTGCTTCGGGCAGGGGGCAAAACGAGCAGTACTTC	CASGRGQNEQYF